This TCR beta chain was documented in a study of graft-versus-host responses after intestinal transplantation. Turning to the study itself: Transplantation in recipients was multivisceral, liver-intestinal, or isolated intestinal. After anti-thymocyte globulin induction, recipients took tacrolimus and steroids for three to four years.

On this clone itself: Its specificity is not known.

Clones were read by immunoSEQ multiplex PCR, and TCRdb kept only the in-frame ones, dropping some. Here the sample spans about 85,000 clones, approximately 90% being singletons. The CDR3 runs to 13 residues. V lost 2 bases to trimming and J lost 7 bases, with 9 bases between them. The germline V gene has CDR1 MNHNY and CDR2 SVGAGI (reference sequence). The sample was unstimulated CD8+ T cells sorted from spleen or lymph node cells, taken before transplant. This TCR was sampled from a human donor who was the organ donor for an intestinal transplant. This chain links TRBV6-6 with TRBJ2-1, with D tentatively TRBD1 (5 bases). CDR3 residues: CASSYGARNEQFF. In nucleotides, the CDR3 is TGTGCCAGCAGTTACGGGGCTCGTAATGAGCAGTTCTTC.